One sample yielded the 29 T cell receptor beta chains listed below, sequenced in a study of blood T cells in healthy people across ages. The use of a sample-barcoded 5' primer and a J-beta primer mix characterized a second PCR of about 7 to 12 cycles. From the 5' RACE reads, TCRdb called clonotypes with MiXCR, one entry per CDR3 protein. The sample yields approximately 770,000 distinct CDR3 sequences, 58% seen once. The source material was blood. The source is a man in his thirties or forties in good health.

This clonotype was seen only a few times. The chain recombines TRBV11-1 with TRBJ2-5, with 9 positions matching TRBD1. Unmatched junction bases numbered 6, after V lost 5 bases and J lost 5 bases. This CDR3 has 14 residues. Germline CDR1 reads SGHAT; CDR2 reads FQDESV (reference sequence). CDR3 nucleotide sequence: TGTGCCAGCAGCCAGGACAGGGGAGGCGAGACCCAGTACTTC. This codes for CASSQDRGGETQYF. Full variable domain (missing parts from reference TRBV11-1 and TRBJ2-5): EAEVAQSPRYKITEKSQAVAFWCDPISGHATLYWYRQILGQGPELLVQFQDESVVDDSQLPKDRFSAERLKGVDSTLKIQPAELGDSAMYLCASSQDRGGETQYFGPGTRLLVL.

The chain recombines TRBV10-3 with TRBJ2-7; D uncertain. The CDR3 is made up of 14 amino acids. Germline CDR1 reads ENHRY; CDR2 reads SYGVKD. The ends were cut back, 5 bases at V and 0 bases at J, with 11 bases in the middle. The CDR3 loop is CAISKMTNSYEQYF. In nucleotides, the CDR3 is TGTGCCATCAGTAAAATGACAAACTCCTACGAGCAGTACTTC.

This clonotype showed up just once. V gene TRBV6-5 combines with J gene TRBJ1-2; weak D call: TRBD1 (5 bases). Germline-derived CDR1 and CDR2 are MNHEY and SVGAGI. The CDR3 has 14 residues. Trimming removed 5 bases from V and 4 bases from J, with 14 bases in between. The CDR3 loop reads CASSPLGRIYGYTF. The CDR3 DNA follows: TGTGCCAGCAGTCCATTGGGACGGATCTATGGCTACACCTTC.

In regard to this clonotype: A read error may explain this, as a much larger clone is one base away. The chain employs TRBV20-1 and TRBJ2-7; no clear D. This CDR3 spans 11 amino acids. Trimming shortened V by 5 bases and J by 6 bases, and 11 bases separated the two germline ends. Germline V lookup: CDR1 DFQATT, CDR2 SNEGSKA (reference sequence). The CDR3 is CSAVRDREQYF. The DNA for the CDR3 is TGCAGTGCTGTTCGAGACCGCGAGCAGTACTTC.

The V gene is TRBV4-2, the J gene TRBJ2-1, with D uncertain. V was pared by 0 bases and J by 2 bases, with 11 bases between. The CDR3 extends over 16 amino acids. Per germline, CDR1 LGHNA and CDR2 YNFKEQ. The CDR3 DNA sequence: TGTGCCAGCAGCCAAGAGGGTGGGATCACCTACAATGAGCAGTTCTTC. Residues: CASSQEGGITYNEQFF.

V usage is TRBV29-1 and J usage is TRBJ2-5; D gene unclear. The V and J ends lost 4 bases and 5 bases respectively, with 11 bases between them. The CDR3 contains 12 residues. The germline CDR1 and CDR2 sequences are SQVTM and ANQGSEA. CDR3 in amino acids: CSVGRTVETQYF. In nucleotides, the CDR3 is TGCAGCGTTGGACGTACCGTGGAGACCCAGTACTTC.

This clonotype was counted a few times. The V call is TRBV29-1, the J call TRBJ2-7; D is unclear. The V gene lost 3 bases and the J gene lost 10 bases, with 16 bases spanning the gap. Germline V gene data show CDR1 as SQVTM and CDR2 as ANQGSEA. This CDR3 spans 12 amino acids. CDR3 in DNA: TGCAGCGTTGAGGTGGAGCTAAGGATCCAGTACTTC. Its protein is CSVEVELRIQYF.

Concerning this clonotype itself: Relative to the germline gene, one junction end is altered; a read error may explain this. V and J are TRBV9 and TRBJ2-5; 12 positions match TRBD2. The end of the DNA is better explained by TRBJ2-7, so the J call may be wrong. The germline V gene has CDR1 SGDLS and CDR2 YYNGEE. This CDR3 region has 13 residues. The CDR3 here is CAGSLTSGSEQYF. The CDR3 DNA sequence: TGTGCCGGCAGCCTGACTAGCGGGAGCGAGCAGTACTTC.

This clonotype came up a few times. V usage is TRBV12-3 or TRBV12-4 and J usage is TRBJ2-4; TRBD2 matches 13 bases. CDR3 size: 15 residues. The V gene end was trimmed by 5 bases and the J gene end by 3 bases; junction bases not matched to a gene: 1. CDR3 sequence (DNA): TGTGCCAGCAGTCGACTAGCGGGAGGCAAAAACATTCAGTACTTC. This codes for CASSRLAGGKNIQYF.

This chain connects TRBV10-3 to TRBJ1-1, with D unclear. Per the germline V gene, CDR1 is ENHRY and CDR2 is SYGVKD. V lost 1 base and J 5 bases, leaving 5 bases between the germline ends. There are 12 residues in the CDR3. CDR3 bases: TGTGCCATCAGTGAGTGGACGACTGAAGCTTTCTTT. Translating gives CAISEWTTEAFF.

This chain joins TRBV9 and TRBJ2-7, with 8 nucleotides matching TRBD1. This CDR3 region has 14 residues. CDR1 and CDR2 (germline): SGDLS, YYNGEE. Unmatched junction bases numbered 5, after V lost 3 bases and J lost 3 bases. The CDR3 is CASSAATGDYEQYF. CDR3 DNA: TGTGCCAGCAGCGCCGCGACAGGGGACTACGAGCAGTACTTC.

The chain uses TRBV24-1 and TRBJ2-1, with 11 bases aligning to TRBD2. Germline trimming cut 2 bases from V and 8 bases from J; bases unmatched to any gene: 4. Germline V gene sequence: CDR1 KGHDR, CDR2 SFDVKD. CDR3 length equals 15 residues. The CDR3 region is CATSDWIAGGDEQFF. The CDR3 DNA sequence: TGTGCCACCAGTGATTGGATAGCGGGAGGGGATGAGCAGTTCTTC.

The chain uses TRBV7-2 and TRBJ2-3, with D perhaps TRBD2 (6 bases). The CDR3 loop spans 17 amino acids. V was pared by 1 base and J by 3 bases, with 17 bases between. The germline CDR1 and CDR2 sequences are SGHTA and FQGNSA. In nucleotides, the CDR3 is TGTGCCAGCAGCTTAGGTTTTACAGGAGGGAGGACAGATACGCAGTATTTT. Residues: CASSLGFTGGRTDTQYF.

The sample holds a few counts of this clonotype. This chain joins TRBV11-1 and TRBJ2-6; possible D gene TRBD1, 6 bases. The V gene lost 8 bases and the J gene lost 4 bases, with 9 bases spanning the gap. Germline CDR1 is SGHAT and CDR2 is FQDESV (reference sequence). The CDR3 covers 13 residues. CDR3 nucleotides: TGTGCCAGCGAGGGGGTCGGGGCCAACGTCCTGACTTTC. This codes for CASEGVGANVLTF.

This clonotype was counted a few times. V usage is TRBV27 and J usage is TRBJ2-7; no reliable D call. The CDR3 contains 14 residues. Germline V CDR1 and CDR2: MNHEY, SMNVEV (reference sequence). The V and J ends lost 2 bases and 7 bases respectively, with 15 bases between them. CDR3 DNA sequence: TGTGCCAGCAGTTTAGCAGTAAGGGCTACTGAGCAGTACTTC. It codes for CASSLAVRATEQYF.

The genes are TRBV4-2 and TRBJ2-7, with D unresolved. Between the trimmed V and J ends, which lost 1 base and 2 bases, there was a span of 9 bases. The CDR3 has 14 amino acids. Germline V lookup: CDR1 LGHNA, CDR2 YNFKEQ. CDR3 bases: TGTGCCAGCAGCCAAGGAGTCACCACCTACGAGCAGTACTTC. Its protein is CASSQGVTTYEQYF.

This chain joins TRBV10-3 and TRBJ2-6, with unresolved D. The CDR3 is 13 residues long. Germline V CDR1 and CDR2: ENHRY, SYGVKD. Trimming took 7 bases from V and 0 from J, leaving 4 bases between them. The CDR3 region is CAIMLSGANVLTF. CDR3 nucleotide sequence: TGTGCCATCATGCTCTCTGGGGCCAACGTCCTGACTTTC.

The chain recombines TRBV9 with TRBJ2-7, with 8 bases fitting TRBD2. The J call is doubtful: the DNA matches TRBJ2-5 better. The CDR3 runs to 16 residues. The germline V gene has CDR1 SGDLS and CDR2 YYNGEE. Written as DNA, the CDR3 is TGTGCCAGCAGCGGCAGGCTAGCGGGCGTCCAAGAGACCCAGTACTTC. Its protein product is CASSGRLAGVQETQYF.

This chain joins TRBV30 and TRBJ1-4, with no clear D. This CDR3 spans 12 amino acids. Germline V gene data show CDR1 as GTSNPN and CDR2 as SVGIG (reference sequence). The CDR3 DNA is TGTGCTGTGAGGCAGAACAATGAAAAACTGTTTTTT. It specifies CAVRQNNEKLFF.

This chain connects TRBV7-2 to TRBJ2-4; D call uncertain. V lost 6 bases and J 0 bases, leaving 9 bases between the germline ends. From germline, CDR1 is SGHTA and CDR2 FQGNSA. The CDR3 is 14 amino acids. The CDR3, as DNA: TGTGCCAGCAGTTGGACCAAAGCCAAAAACATTCAGTACTTC. This encodes CASSWTKAKNIQYF.

The V gene is TRBV10-3, the J gene TRBJ2-1, with 8 bases lining up with TRBD2. Per the germline V gene, CDR1 is ENHRY and CDR2 is SYGVKD. The CDR3 length is 16 residues. The J segment lost 7 bases and the V segment lost 0 bases, leaving 8 bases of the junction unmatched. The CDR3 region is CAISESLAGGPNEQFF. The CDR3 coding sequence is TGTGCCATCAGTGAGTCGTTGGCGGGAGGACCTAATGAGCAGTTCTTC.

The chain recombines TRBV13 with TRBJ2-5, with D perhaps assigned TRBD1 or TRBD2 (6 bases each). Germline values: CDR1 PRHDT, CDR2 FYEKMQ (reference sequence). Between the trimmed V and J ends, which lost 5 bases and 3 bases, there was a span of 16 bases. The CDR3 spans 15 residues. This chain's CDR3 is CASSPRGPYEETQYF. The CDR3 DNA is TGTGCCAGCAGCCCCCGGGGGCCCTACGAAGAGACCCAGTACTTC.

The chain couples TRBV20-1 to TRBJ2-5, with a tentative D call TRBD2 (6 bases). V was trimmed by 4 bases and J by 4 bases, leaving 13 bases between them. This CDR3 comprises 13 residues. From germline, CDR1 is DFQATT and CDR2 SNEGSKA (reference sequence). Written as DNA, the CDR3 is TGCAGTGCTACTGGCGGGGCGGGAGAGACCCAGTACTTC. It yields the protein CSATGGAGETQYF.

V and J are TRBV7-6 and TRBJ1-1; D unclear. The CDR3 has 15 amino acids. The V end was cut by 1 base, the J end by 4 bases, with 13 bases between. The germline V gene encodes CDR1 SGHVS and CDR2 FNYEAQ. The CDR3 region has the DNA TGTGCCAGCAGCTTAGGGCGAACGGGGAGCACTGAAGCTTTCTTT. Translated: CASSLGRTGSTEAFF.

About this clonotype itself: The junction departs from germline at one end; a sequencing error may be responsible. The chain joins TRBV7-7 to TRBJ2-5; 10 nucleotides align to TRBD2. The CDR3 length is 20 residues. Germline CDR1 reads SSHAT; CDR2 reads FNYEAQ (reference sequence). The DNA of the CDR3 is TGTGCTAGCAGCCCCACCCCTTTAAGGCTAGCGGGAGAGTACCAAGAGACCCAGTACTTC. Translating gives CASSPTPLRLAGEYQETQYF.

This clonotype was detected a few times. The chain couples TRBV5-1 to TRBJ2-1; D is uncertain. V lost 0 bases and J 0 bases, leaving 7 bases between the germline ends. CDR1 is SGHRS, CDR2 YFSETQ, per germline. This CDR3 spans 15 amino acids. DNA for the CDR3: TGCGCCAGCAGCTTGGAAGGGAACTCCTACAATGAGCAGTTCTTC. Its protein product is CASSLEGNSYNEQFF.

V usage is TRBV6-2 or TRBV6-3 and J usage is TRBJ2-1; D is possibly TRBD2 (6 bases). The end of the DNA aligns better with TRBJ2-7, so the J call may be wrong. This CDR3 comprises 15 residues. CDR1 is MNHEY, CDR2 SVGEGT, per germline. In DNA form, the CDR3 reads TGTGCCAGCTCGGCCCCGGGACTTACAACGTACGAGCAGTACTTC. Its protein is CASSAPGLTTYEQYF.

The chain is built from TRBV24-1 and TRBJ2-1, with 7 bases aligning to TRBD1. Germline V gene sequence: CDR1 KGHDR, CDR2 SFDVKD. V shed 5 bases and J 3 bases; nucleotides not matched to a gene: 9. This CDR3 comprises 16 residues. CDR3 in DNA: TGTGCCACCAGTGCCTCCGGGACAGATATCTACAATGAGCAGTTCTTC. Its protein product is CATSASGTDIYNEQFF.

V gene TRBV7-2 combines with J gene TRBJ2-4; 7 nucleotides match TRBD2. The DNA end lines up better with TRBJ2-7; the J call may be wrong. Per germline, CDR1 SGHTA and CDR2 FQGNSA. This CDR3 is 17 amino acids long. In DNA, the CDR3 is TGTGCCAGCAGCTTAGCGCTGGTGGCGGGGGTCCCCTACGAGCAGTACTTC. It yields the protein CASSLALVAGVPYEQYF.